The clone carrying this T cell receptor (beta chain) was recorded at least ten times. Its antigen is still unknown. From approximately 430 ng of RNA, a library with molecular barcoded alpha/delta and beta/gamma adaptors was made. In TCRdb, the reads were re-called with MiXCR into one record per CDR3 protein. Among 130,000 or so distinct CDR3 sequences listed, less than 15% were seen once. The data originate from a study of read filtering for tumor transcriptome and immune sequencing. Study overall: The cohort had about 16 men and approximately 15 women aged roughly 40 to 80, mean about 66 years. Under ten patients were R-ISS I, about 16 were R-ISS II, roughly 7 were R-ISS III. Transcriptome libraries were built from DNase-treated RNA.

The CDR3 is 13 amino acids. V was trimmed by 8 bases and J by 4 bases, leaving 13 bases between them. From germline, CDR1 is SGHKS and CDR2 YYEKEE (reference sequence). The study, taken as a whole, reports: Dropping single-read clonotypes raised IR-seq and RNA-seq shared-clonotype correlation.

The clonotype comes from a donor aged 40 or older with multiple myeloma. The sample comprised a population of CD138-negative cells sorted from bone marrow. The rearrangement links TRBV5-5 to TRBJ1-5, with D possibly TRBD1 on 5 matching bases. The CDR3 bases are TGTGCCAGTCCCGGGACGTCGAATCAGCCCCAGCATTTT. Amino acids: CASPGTSNQPQHF.